This T cell receptor (beta chain) was profiled in a study of blood T cell repertoires in COVID-19. Study-level information: Whether acute or convalescent, the COVID-19 samples came from the United States, Italy and Spain. Sources were T cells, B-cell-depleted T cells, or PBMCs; the material itself was cDNA or gDNA.

Looked up from germline, CDR1 is GTSNPN and CDR2 is SVGIG (reference sequence). The CDR3 has 13 residues. Original analysis: Quantification of nucleated cells was approximated via reference gene primer amplification. Profiling relied on immunoSEQ multiplex PCR, and the TCRdb table lists in-frame clones only, not all of them. V, J and clone size reflect that table, while D and trimming were determined from the DNA. Of roughly 88,000 clones in the sample, 65% to 85% were seen once. The sequenced material came from peripheral blood. This TCR was sampled from a woman aged 80 or over with acute or convalescent COVID-19. V gene TRBV30 combines with J gene TRBJ2-2, with a possible D match to TRBD2 (6 bases). This CDR3 is CAGEVVIPRELFF. DNA of the CDR3: TGTGCGGGGGAGGTAGTGATTCCACGGGAGCTGTTTTTT. Supplemented by reference TRBV30 and TRBJ2-2, the full variable domain reads SQTIHQWPATLVQPVGSPLSLECTVEGTSNPNLYWYRQAAGRGLQLLFYSVGIGQISSEVPQNLSASRPQDRQFILSSKKLLLSDSGFYLCAGEVVIPRELFFGEGSRLTVL.